The 25 T cell receptor beta chains in this list originate from one sample, sequenced in a study of blood T cells in healthy people across ages. Primed by a sample-barcoded 5' primer and a J-beta primer mix, a second PCR proceeded for about 7 to 11 cycles. TCRdb re-called the 5' RACE reads with MiXCR, one entry per CDR3 protein. The top ten clones hold approximately 2.9% of a sample with approximately 780,000 distinct CDR3 sequences, more than 25% of them seen once. The same specimen was also included in a second study, on T cells of mothers and their children.

Input material: blood. These receptors originate from a boy younger than 18 in good health.

The chain employs TRBV5-1 and TRBJ1-4; D uncertain. CDR1 and CDR2 (germline): SGHRS, YFSETQ. V shed 2 bases and J shed 8 bases, with 16 bases lying between them. The CDR3 sequence is 15 residues long. DNA of the CDR3: TGCGCCAGCAGCTTTGGTCTGACTTTTGGGGAAAAACTGTTTTTT. It specifies CASSFGLTFGEKLFF.

In its sample, this clonotype was seen a few times. This sequence joins TRBV20-1 and TRBJ2-5; 11 nucleotides match TRBD2. The last part of the DNA fits TRBJ2-1 better; the J call may be wrong. CDR1 and CDR2 (germline): DFQATT, SNEGSKA (reference sequence). The length of the CDR3 is 16 residues. CDR3 sequence (DNA): TGCAGTGCTAGAGAATCTAGGGCTAGCGGGAGGAATGAGCAGTTCTTC. Translation gives CSARESRASGRNEQFF.

This clonotype was seen more than once but under ten times. This rearrangement joins TRBV29-1 to TRBJ2-7; perhaps D is TRBD1 or TRBD2 (5 bases each). The CDR3 is 11 residues long. The germline V gene has CDR1 SQVTM and CDR2 ANQGSEA. Trimming shortened V by 3 bases and J by 5 bases, and 8 bases separated the two germline ends. CDR3 residues: CSVEGPHEQYF. DNA for the CDR3: TGCAGCGTTGAGGGACCCCACGAGCAGTACTTC.

This clonotype was picked up a small number of times. This sequence joins TRBV5-1 and TRBJ2-7; D might be TRBD2 (6 bases). The closer fit of TRBJ2-1 to the DNA end suggests the J call may be wrong. Per germline, CDR1 SGHRS and CDR2 YFSETQ. This CDR3 has 15 residues. The CDR3 here is CASSLAGLQYNEQFF. CDR3 coding DNA: TGCGCCAGCAGCTTGGCGGGACTTCAGTACAATGAGCAGTTCTTC.

The chain combines TRBV20-1 with TRBJ1-5; a possible D gene is TRBD1 (5 bases). CDR3 length: 13 amino acids. V lost 3 bases and J lost 4, with 10 bases in between. Germline CDR1 reads DFQATT; CDR2 reads SNEGSKA (reference sequence). CDR3 bases: TGCAGTGCTAGGGGGCAGGTTAATCAGCCCCAGCATTTT. Its translation: CSARGQVNQPQHF.

This clonotype was detected only a few times. The chain links TRBV20-1 to TRBJ2-3, with 9 positions matching TRBD2. Germline loops: CDR1 DFQATT, CDR2 SNEGSKA (reference sequence). The CDR3 length is 14 residues. Trimming cost V 1 base and J 3 bases; bases outside gene matches: 2. Written as DNA, the CDR3 is TGCAGTGCTAGAGTGGCGGGGGGGACAGATACGCAGTATTTT. Translation gives CSARVAGGTDTQYF.

V usage is TRBV20-1 and J usage is TRBJ1-2; D ambiguous. Trimming pared 0 bases from V and 6 bases from J, leaving 11 bases between. This CDR3 comprises 13 residues. Germline assignment: CDR1 DFQATT and CDR2 SNEGSKA (reference sequence). The CDR3 is CSARDSGENGYTF. In DNA, the CDR3 is TGCAGTGCTAGAGATTCGGGAGAAAATGGCTACACCTTC.

The chain employs TRBV9 and TRBJ2-5; 8 nucleotides agree with TRBD1. The J call may be in error: the DNA end matches TRBJ2-7 better. This CDR3 spans 16 amino acids. Germline CDR1 SGDLS, CDR2 YYNGEE. The CDR3 DNA is TGTGCCAGCAGTACACACGGGACAGGTCATTCCTACGAGCAGTACTTC. Translating gives CASSTHGTGHSYEQYF.

This clonotype was found a few times. The chain recombines TRBV20-1 with TRBJ2-5, with a possible D match to TRBD2 (6 bases). The CDR3 is made up of 14 amino acids. V was pared by 5 bases and J by 1 base, with 14 bases between. Germline V gene lookup returns CDR1 DFQATT and CDR2 SNEGSKA (reference sequence). Here the CDR3 reads CSAERASGQETQYF. CDR3 nucleotides: TGCAGTGCTGAGCGGGCCAGCGGCCAAGAGACCCAGTACTTC.

The chain carries TRBV20-1 and TRBJ2-3; TRBD2 agrees at 13 bases. The CDR3 is 16 residues long. The V gene end was trimmed by 1 base and the J gene end by 3 bases; junction bases not matched to a gene: 4. The germline gives CDR1 DFQATT, CDR2 SNEGSKA (reference sequence). The CDR3 protein is CSARGTGLAGTDTQYF. DNA for the CDR3: TGCAGTGCTAGAGGAACGGGACTAGCGGGAACAGATACGCAGTATTTT.

This clonotype was seen a handful of times. The CDR3 reads CAISEPTGVGGELFF. DNA of the CDR3: TGTGCCATCAGTGAGCCTACAGGGGTCGGCGGGGAGCTGTTTTTT. This chain connects TRBV10-3 to TRBJ2-2; TRBD1 matches at 7 bases. This CDR3 region has 15 residues. V lost 2 bases and J lost 7; bases outside the gene matches: 7. Germline V gene lookup returns CDR1 ENHRY and CDR2 SYGVKD.

The chain has TRBV4-2 and TRBJ2-1; unclear D gene. Germline loops: CDR1 LGHNA, CDR2 YNFKEQ. The CDR3 is 16 residues long. The V end lost 0 bases, the J end lost 4 bases, and 13 bases lay between the germline ends. CDR3 amino acids: CASSQDYRIGYNEQFF. The CDR3 DNA sequence: TGTGCCAGCAGCCAAGATTACAGAATCGGGTACAATGAGCAGTTCTTC.

On this clonotype: At one boundary the junction diverges from the germline segment, which might be a read error. The DNA of the CDR3 is TGTGCCAGCAGTTTTGGGGGTGTAAGAGAAACACTGTTTTTT. Translation: CASSFGGVRETLFF. The rearrangement uses TRBV28 and TRBJ1-4; D might be TRBD1 (5 bases). Germline lookup yields CDR1 MDHEN and CDR2 SYDVKM. This CDR3 has 14 amino acids.

CDR3 in DNA: TGCAGCGTTGTCCTCCCCGTGAGAACAGGGAACTATGGCTACACCTTC. Its protein is CSVVLPVRTGNYGYTF. The V call is TRBV29-1, the J call TRBJ1-2; D might be TRBD1 (6 bases). V was trimmed by 4 bases and J by 2 bases, leaving 20 bases between them. This CDR3 has 16 amino acids. From germline, CDR1 is SQVTM and CDR2 ANQGSEA.

This clonotype was seen more than once but under ten times. The V and J genes are TRBV7-9 and TRBJ2-5; D gene unclear. The V gene's germline CDR1 is SEHNR and CDR2 FQNEAQ (reference sequence). V was trimmed by 1 base and J by 11 bases, leaving 14 bases between them. This CDR3 is 13 amino acids long. For the CDR3, the DNA is TGTGCCAGCAGCTTAGACACATCGGGTGAACAGTACTTC. It translates to CASSLDTSGEQYF.

This clonotype occurred many times. The chain carries TRBV10-2 and TRBJ2-5; 13 bases are shared with TRBD2. CDR1 and CDR2 from the germline V gene are WSHSY and SAAADI. This CDR3 spans 15 amino acids. V shed 6 bases and J 5 bases; nucleotides not matched to a gene: 6. For the CDR3, the DNA is TGCGCCAGCAGGGCAGGACTAGCGGGGGAGGAGACCCAGTACTTC. Translation gives CASRAGLAGEETQYF.

This clonotype was seen at least ten times. Mismatch with germline at one junction end may stem from a read error. V usage is TRBV4-1 and J usage is TRBJ2-3; D ambiguous. Germline CDR1 and CDR2: MGHRA and YSYEKL. The length of the CDR3 is 11 residues. DNA of the CDR3: TGTGCCAGCAGCCAAGGAGATACGCAGTATTTT. It codes for CASSQGDTQYF.

This clonotype has a handful of counts. The CDR3 bases are TGCAGTGCTCTGTTGACTAGCGGGGGGAATTTGGATACGCAGTATTTT. Translation gives CSALLTSGGNLDTQYF. The chain joins TRBV20-1 to TRBJ2-3, with 13 nucleotides matching TRBD2. This CDR3 contains 16 residues. CDR1 is DFQATT, CDR2 SNEGSKA, per germline (reference sequence). V was clipped by 5 bases and J by 6 bases; unmatched bases: 11.

This clonotype was counted only a few times. This chain uses TRBV27 with TRBJ2-5; D is unresolved. V lost 5 bases and J lost 5, with 15 bases in between. The germline gives CDR1 MNHEY, CDR2 SMNVEV (reference sequence). The CDR3 runs to 14 residues. CDR3 in amino acids: CASSPSLASETQYF. The CDR3 DNA reads TGTGCCAGCAGTCCCTCCTTGGCTTCGGAGACCCAGTACTTC.

This clonotype was seen more than once but under ten times. This chain links TRBV20-1 with TRBJ2-5; 8 bases match TRBD2. The end of the DNA aligns better with TRBJ2-7, so the J call may be wrong. The CDR3 spans 13 residues. Germline CDR1 DFQATT, CDR2 SNEGSKA (reference sequence). In nucleotides, the CDR3 is TGCAGTGCTGGGTGGGGGCTAGCGGGCGAGCAGTACTTC. Translation: CSAGWGLAGEQYF.

This clonotype was seen only a few times. CDR3 nucleotide sequence: TGCAGTGCTAGCGAGTATTGGAGGAACACTGAAGCTTTCTTT. This encodes CSASEYWRNTEAFF. This chain uses TRBV20-1 with TRBJ1-1; D gene ambiguous. Trimming cost V 3 bases and J 1 base, with 12 bases left between them. The CDR3 totals 14 residues. From germline, CDR1 is DFQATT and CDR2 SNEGSKA (reference sequence).

This clonotype was counted between two and nine times. This rearrangement joins TRBV29-1 to TRBJ2-5; D perhaps matches TRBD2 (5 bases). The CDR3 sequence is 13 residues long. The germline gives CDR1 SQVTM, CDR2 ANQGSEA. V was pared by 8 bases and J by 2 bases, with 15 bases between. CDR3 sequence: CSLVNGLQETQYF. The CDR3 bases are TGCAGCCTTGTAAACGGACTGCAAGAGACCCAGTACTTC.

The V call is TRBV2, the J call TRBJ2-5; D unresolved. In germline, CDR1 is SNHLY, CDR2 FYNNEI. With 6 bases removed from V and 2 bases from J, the gap between germline ends came to 16 bases. The CDR3 runs to 15 residues. The CDR3: CASSPDLTLQETQYF. The DNA for the CDR3 is TGTGCCAGCAGCCCTGATTTGACGTTACAAGAGACCCAGTACTTC.

This clonotype was seen only once. V and J are TRBV3-1 and TRBJ1-1, with a weak D call TRBD1 (5 bases). CDR1 LGHDT and CDR2 YNNKEL come from the germline V gene (reference sequence). V was cut by 0 bases and J by 3 bases, with 8 bases left in between. The CDR3 extends over 14 amino acids. The CDR3: CASSQDQGDTEAFF. The CDR3 coding sequence is TGTGCCAGCAGCCAAGACCAGGGTGACACTGAAGCTTTCTTT.

The table lists this clonotype with a few counts. The CDR3 does not end in the conserved phenylalanine or tryptophan, so this is likely a read error. This rearrangement joins TRBV19 to TRBJ1-5; D perhaps matches TRBD1 (5 bases). This CDR3 spans 14 amino acids. Germline V gene sequence: CDR1 LNHDA, CDR2 SQIVND (reference sequence). Deletions cut 4 bases from V and 7 bases from J, with 14 bases between. CDR3 coding DNA: TGTGCCAGTAGTAGTCGCCCCGGGGGGCAGCCCCAGCATCTT. This codes for CASSSRPGGQPQHL.